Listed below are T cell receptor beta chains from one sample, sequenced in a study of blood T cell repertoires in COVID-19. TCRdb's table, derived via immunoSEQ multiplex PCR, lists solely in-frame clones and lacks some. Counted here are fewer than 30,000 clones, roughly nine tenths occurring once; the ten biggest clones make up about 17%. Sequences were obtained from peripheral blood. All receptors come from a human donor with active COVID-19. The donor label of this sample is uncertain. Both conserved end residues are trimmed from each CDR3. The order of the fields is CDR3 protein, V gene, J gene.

ASSQEGSGAPLREQF	TRBV4-1	TRBJ2-1
ASSSTGQGADTQY	TRBV5-6	TRBJ2-3
ASSPPGVAGSYEQY	TRBV5-1	TRBJ2-7
ASSSQGESYEQY	TRBV19	TRBJ2-7
ASSYIGGQGATEAF	TRBV6-5	TRBJ1-1
ASSPNGEELF	TRBV4-1	TRBJ1-4
ASSARLAGVLTDTQY	TRBV5-1	TRBJ2-3
ASSLSMGLAGETDTQY	TRBV27	TRBJ2-3
ASSQERLATYNEQF	TRBV4-2	TRBJ2-1
ASILLHRDYIYEQY	TRBV27	TRBJ2-7
ASSQAAAGGPGETQY	TRBV4-3	TRBJ2-5
ASSQGSTVQETQY	TRBV3-1/TRBV3-2	TRBJ2-5
ASSLGASGGGYEQY	TRBV7-2	TRBJ2-7
ASSTPGQDYEQY	TRBV5-1	TRBJ2-7
SASLGQSRGQY	TRBV20-1	TRBJ2-7
ASSLRDMDVYEQY	TRBV5-1	TRBJ2-7
ASSNLQGALPREQY	TRBV6-2/TRBV6-3	TRBJ2-7
ASRVQGNTEAF	TRBV6-4	TRBJ1-1
ASSPGTRSYEQY	TRBV28	TRBJ2-7